This T cell receptor beta chain derives from a study of shared clonotypes between healthy human individuals. Study-wide background: A donor's plate count was three for CD4 naive and three for CD4 memory; CD8 naive had two and CD8 memory one.

Study-level findings and limits: Larger estimated richness was generally seen in naive subsets than in memory subsets.

To note about this clone: Its antigen is unidentified.

Healthy and HIV-negative, the adult donors had no recent acute infections or vaccinations. Germline V gene sequence: CDR1 LGHNA, CDR2 YSLEER. The CDR3 covers 13 residues. Unmatched junction bases numbered 1, after V lost 4 bases and J lost 5 bases. An even split of each subset's genomic DNA across several immunoSEQ plates was performed. Clones were sequenced by immunoSEQ multiplex PCR, and TCRdb holds only the in-frame ones, with some missing. The sample shows around 2.5 million clones, more than 85% of them seen only once. Sequencing used naive CD4+ T cells from PBMCs. As to subset: CD45RA+ positively selected. This clonotype originated in a man aged 18-30 years in good health. Some clones in this sample may be carry-over from other donors' samples. The chain employs TRBV4-3 and TRBJ1-5; 8 positions match TRBD1. CDR3 nucleotides: TGCGCCAGCAGCCTGGGACAGGATCAGCCCCAGCATTTT. It specifies CASSLGQDQPQHF.